Each of the 28 T cell receptor beta chains below was sequenced from the same sample in a study of cytomegalovirus exposure and HLA in healthy donors. Sequencing used immunoSEQ multiplex PCR; TCRdb keeps in-frame clones, though not all of them. The sample carries about 140,000 clones, 86% recorded once. Sequencing was carried out using PBMCs. Receptors were obtained from a man younger than 35 in good health and CMV-seronegative.

The rearrangement uses TRBV18 and TRBJ2-1; the D is unclear. Trimming took 1 base from V and 10 from J, leaving 11 bases between them. Germline V gene data show CDR1 as KGHSH and CDR2 as LQKENI. The CDR3 spans 13 residues. CDR3 amino acids: CASSPQKLHEQFF. DNA for the CDR3: TGTGCCAGCTCACCACAGAAGCTCCACGAGCAGTTCTTC. The full variable domain, in which reference TRBV18 and TRBJ2-1 provide the parts outside the CDR3, is NAGVMQNPRHLVRRRGQEARLRCSPMKGHSHVYWYRQLPEEGLKFMVYLQKENIIDESGMPKERFSAEFPKEGPSILRIQQVVRGDSAAYFCASSPQKLHEQFFGPGTRLTVL.

The chain uses TRBV13 and TRBJ2-2, with D unresolved. Trimming cost V 5 bases and J 0 bases, with 16 bases left between them. Germline V gives CDR1 PRHDT, CDR2 FYEKMQ (reference sequence). CDR3 length equals 17 residues. CDR3 sequence (DNA): TGTGCCAGCAGCCCCCTGGGCCCAATAACGAACACCGGGGAGCTGTTTTTT. Its protein product is CASSPLGPITNTGELFF.

The gene calls are TRBV6-4 and TRBJ2-3, with TRBD1 as a possible D gene (5 bases). Germline loops: CDR1 MRHNA, CDR2 SNTAGT. V lost 0 bases and J lost 2, with 9 bases in between. This CDR3 spans 15 amino acids. The CDR3 is CASSDSQDTTDTQYF. CDR3 nucleotide sequence: TGTGCCAGCAGTGACTCTCAGGACACCACAGATACGCAGTATTTT.

The chain is built from TRBV30 and TRBJ2-1, with TRBD2 matching 14 bases. Germline CDR1 GTSNPN, CDR2 SVGIG (reference sequence). V gave up 1 base and J gave up 5 bases; unmatched junction bases: 7. CDR3 length: 17 amino acids. The CDR3 protein is CAWSGTSGGIYNNEQFF. The CDR3 DNA is TGTGCCTGGAGTGGGACTAGCGGGGGGATTTATAACAATGAGCAGTTCTTC. Combining the CDR3 with reference TRBV30 and TRBJ2-1 gives the whole variable domain SQTIHQWPATLVQPVGSPLSLECTVEGTSNPNLYWYRQAAGRGLQLLFYSVGIGQISSEVPQNLSASRPQDRQFILSSKKLLLSDSGFYLCAWSGTSGGIYNNEQFFGPGTRLTVL.

J is TRBJ1-4 and V is TRBV6-1; possible D gene TRBD1, 5 bases. Trimming left V 5 bases short and J 16 bases short, with 14 bases between. This CDR3 has 11 residues. Looked up from germline, CDR1 is MNHNS and CDR2 is SASEGT. The CDR3 DNA reads TGTGCCAGCAGTAGCCGGGACTCTTCGTTTTTT. Its translation is CASSSRDSSFF.

The chain links TRBV28 to TRBJ1-1, with no clear D. V was shortened by 7 bases and J by 0 bases, with 6 bases between the two germline ends. Looked up from germline, CDR1 is MDHEN and CDR2 is SYDVKM. This CDR3 region has 12 residues. CDR3 bases: TGTGCCAGCAAGGCGGTGAACACTGAAGCTTTCTTT. This codes for CASKAVNTEAFF.

The genes are TRBV28 and TRBJ1-4; 8 nucleotides match TRBD1. This CDR3 contains 14 residues. Germline V gene data show CDR1 as MDHEN and CDR2 as SYDVKM. V lost 8 bases and J lost 7; bases outside the gene matches: 9. In DNA, the CDR3 is TGTGCCAGCGGACCAGACAGGGGTGTTGAAAAACTGTTTTTT. This encodes CASGPDRGVEKLFF.

J is TRBJ2-1 and V is TRBV11-2; 11 bases are shared with TRBD2. The V segment lost 4 bases and the J segment 4 bases; nucleotides outside the gene matches: 6. This CDR3 has 16 amino acids. Per the germline V gene, CDR1 is SGHAT and CDR2 is FQNNGV. The CDR3 nucleotides are TGTGCCAGCAGCTGGACGGGACTAGCGGCTTACAATGAGCAGTTCTTC. Translating gives CASSWTGLAAYNEQFF.

This chain joins TRBV2 and TRBJ2-7; TRBD2 agrees at 11 bases. The CDR3 has 16 residues. Germline assignment: CDR1 SNHLY and CDR2 FYNNEI. Trimming at V came to 4 bases and at J to 0 bases, leaving 5 bases not matched to a gene. This CDR3 is CASSGGLAENSYEQYF. In DNA, the CDR3 is TGTGCCAGCAGTGGGGGACTAGCGGAAAACTCCTACGAGCAGTACTTC.

This chain uses TRBV30 with TRBJ2-1; TRBD2 matches 8 bases. Trimming removed 7 bases from V and 7 bases from J; junction bases left unmatched: 12. The CDR3 contains 14 residues. The germline V gene encodes CDR1 GTSNPN and CDR2 SVGIG (reference sequence). The CDR3 spells CASLSGSHGNEQFF. The CDR3 nucleotides are TGTGCCTCCTTAAGCGGGAGTCACGGTAATGAGCAGTTCTTC.

This clone was recorded a few times. The V call is TRBV5-8, the J call TRBJ1-2; 10 positions match TRBD1. Trimming took 4 bases from V and 8 from J; bases not matched to a gene: 14. Germline CDR1 is SGHTS and CDR2 is YDEGEE. The length of the CDR3 is 16 residues. Written as DNA, the CDR3 is TGTGCCAGCAGCGCGTACGGGACAGGGGAAGGCCTCGGCTACACCTTC. Translation gives CASSAYGTGEGLGYTF.

This chain uses TRBV30 with TRBJ2-7, with 8 bases matching TRBD1. Germline CDR1 and CDR2: GTSNPN and SVGIG (reference sequence). Unmatched junction bases numbered 3, after V lost 2 bases and J lost 0 bases. This CDR3 spans 14 amino acids. CDR3 amino acids: CAWSQGAGSYEQYF. DNA of the CDR3: TGTGCCTGGAGTCAGGGGGCTGGCTCCTACGAGCAGTACTTC.

V and J are TRBV7-2 and TRBJ2-4, with TRBD1 identical over 8 bases. Germline V CDR1 and CDR2: SGHTA, FQGNSA. This CDR3 contains 17 residues. Trimming cost V 4 bases and J 1 base; bases outside gene matches: 9. The CDR3 spells CASSWLPTGAAKNIQYF. For the CDR3, the DNA is TGTGCCAGCAGCTGGCTCCCGACAGGGGCCGCCAAAAACATTCAGTACTTC.

The chain combines TRBV6-6 with TRBJ1-2; 7 nucleotides agree with TRBD1. The CDR3 totals 16 residues. Per the germline V gene, CDR1 is MNHNY and CDR2 is SVGAGI (reference sequence). V shed 6 bases, J shed 4 bases, and the junction held 14 bases outside the gene matches. CDR3 residues: CASSDPSNDRVYGYTF. The CDR3 DNA sequence: TGTGCCAGCAGCGATCCCAGCAACGACAGGGTCTATGGCTACACCTTC.

In this sample, this clone turned up a few times. The rearrangement links TRBV10-1 to TRBJ1-1; D is unclear. This CDR3 spans 14 amino acids. V shed 2 bases and J shed 1 base, with 8 bases lying between them. Germline CDR1 WNHNN, CDR2 SYGVQD (reference sequence). The CDR3 sequence: CASSERRENTEAFF. Here the CDR3 DNA reads TGCGCCAGCAGTGAGAGGAGGGAGAACACTGAAGCTTTCTTT.

This chain links TRBV27 with TRBJ2-7; the match to TRBD1 covers 7 bases. This CDR3 comprises 13 residues. Unmatched junction bases numbered 8, after V lost 5 bases and J lost 7 bases. Germline loops: CDR1 MNHEY, CDR2 SMNVEV (reference sequence). Here the CDR3 DNA reads TGTGCCAGCAGTGGAGACAGGGATAGGGAGCAGTACTTC. It translates to CASSGDRDREQYF.

The V and J genes are TRBV6-6 and TRBJ2-2, with a possible D match to TRBD1 (8 bases). The CDR3 is 15 amino acids. From germline, CDR1 is MNHNY and CDR2 SVGAGI (reference sequence). The V end was cut by 6 bases, the J end by 4 bases, with 15 bases between. For the CDR3, the DNA is TGTGCCAGCAGGATATACAGGGGGGGCACCGGGGAGCTGTTTTTT. Its translation: CASRIYRGGTGELFF.

The V and J genes are TRBV7-9 and TRBJ2-7, with a tentative D call TRBD2 (6 bases). The ends were cut back, 5 bases at V and 4 bases at J, with 21 bases in the middle. This CDR3 region has 16 residues. Germline lookup yields CDR1 SEHNR and CDR2 FQNEAQ (reference sequence). The CDR3 is CASSPRRRETVYEQYF. The CDR3, as DNA: TGTGCCAGCAGCCCCCGAAGGAGGGAAACAGTGTACGAGCAGTACTTC.

The chain carries TRBV7-8 and TRBJ1-2; weak D call: TRBD1 (6 bases). Trimming took off 0 bases at V and 8 bases at J, with 16 bases between the two ends. This CDR3 is built from 15 residues. The germline V gene has CDR1 SGHVS and CDR2 FQNEAQ. The CDR3 nucleotides are TGTGCCAGCAGCTTAGCCCCCATGCGGGGGGCGGGCTACACCTTC. Protein product: CASSLAPMRGAGYTF.

The gene calls are TRBV28 and TRBJ2-7; the match to TRBD1 covers 7 bases. The CDR3 sequence is 13 residues long. V was pared by 2 bases and J by 3 bases, with 1 base of the junction left unmatched. Looked up from germline, CDR1 is MDHEN and CDR2 is SYDVKM. This CDR3 is CASSLGQVYEQYF. CDR3 DNA: TGTGCCAGCAGTTTAGGACAGGTCTACGAGCAGTACTTC.

The V and J genes are TRBV19 and TRBJ2-1; unclear D gene. The CDR3 sequence is 15 residues long. Germline V gene sequence: CDR1 LNHDA, CDR2 SQIVND (reference sequence). V was shortened by 3 bases and J by 2 bases, with 11 bases between the two germline ends. The CDR3 is CASSMEAGPYNEQFF. Written as DNA, the CDR3 is TGTGCCAGTAGTATGGAAGCAGGCCCCTACAATGAGCAGTTCTTC.

The V and J genes are TRBV5-1 and TRBJ2-7, with D perhaps TRBD2 (5 bases). Germline CDR1 is SGHRS and CDR2 is YFSETQ. The CDR3 has 15 residues. The ends were cut back, 0 bases at V and 3 bases at J, with 13 bases in the middle. CDR3 nucleotides: TGCGCCAGCAGCTTGGCTCGGGGAACTATCTACGAGCAGTACTTC. It is translated as CASSLARGTIYEQYF.

The chain combines TRBV28 with TRBJ2-1; TRBD2 aligns across 8 bases. The ends lost 5 bases at V and 6 bases at J; junction bases unmatched: 6. The length of the CDR3 is 14 residues. In germline, CDR1 is MDHEN, CDR2 SYDVKM. The CDR3 DNA follows: TGTGCCAGCAGTCCGACCGGGACTAGCAATGAGCAGTTCTTC. This gives the protein CASSPTGTSNEQFF.

This clone appeared a single time. The chain is built from TRBV5-4 and TRBJ1-1; TRBD1 agrees at 7 bases. The CDR3 totals 13 residues. V was clipped by 3 bases and J by 7 bases; unmatched bases: 6. Per the germline V gene, CDR1 is SGHNT and CDR2 is YYREEE (reference sequence). CDR3 sequence: CASSSGGDSEAFF. The DNA for the CDR3 is TGTGCCAGCAGCTCGGGAGGGGACAGTGAAGCTTTCTTT. The entire variable domain, with the rest obtained from reference TRBV5-4 and TRBJ1-1, is as follows: ETGVTQSPTHLIKTRGQQVTLRCSSQSGHNTVSWYQQALGQGPQFIFQYYREEENGRGNFPPRFSGLQFPNYSSELNVNALELDDSALYLCASSSGGDSEAFFGQGTRLTVV.

This clone was counted only a few times. The V call is TRBV15, the J call TRBJ1-5; no clear D. CDR3 length equals 14 residues. Per germline, CDR1 LNHNV and CDR2 YYDKDF (reference sequence). Trimming took off 1 base at V and 4 bases at J, with 8 bases between the two ends. The CDR3 region has the DNA TGTGCCACCAGCAGAGCTACAGCAAATCAGCCCCAGCATTTT. It yields the protein CATSRATANQPQHF.

This chain uses TRBV25-1 with TRBJ2-1; 8 bases align to TRBD2. Germline CDR1 reads MGHDK; CDR2 reads SYGVNS. The CDR3 spans 15 residues. V dropped 3 bases and J dropped 8; count of bases not matched to a gene: 9. The CDR3 DNA sequence: TGTGCCAGCAGTGACCCGGCGGGAGGTGTCTATGAGCAGTTCTTC. The encoded protein is CASSDPAGGVYEQFF.

The chain couples TRBV2 to TRBJ1-4; D might be TRBD1 (6 bases). Germline V lookup: CDR1 SNHLY, CDR2 FYNNEI. Trimming took 4 bases from V and 4 from J, leaving 16 bases between them. The CDR3 contains 16 residues. The CDR3 bases are TGTGCCAGCAGTGCATCGGGGGGGCGCGGTAATGAAAAACTGTTTTTT. This sequence encodes CASSASGGRGNEKLFF.

V usage is TRBV25-1 and J usage is TRBJ2-2, with D perhaps TRBD1 (5 bases). Germline V gives CDR1 MGHDK, CDR2 SYGVNS. Deletions cut 3 bases from V and 3 bases from J, with 8 bases between. The CDR3 totals 14 residues. In nucleotides, the CDR3 is TGTGCCAGCAGTGACCTACAGGACACCGGGGAGCTGTTTTTT. This encodes CASSDLQDTGELFF.